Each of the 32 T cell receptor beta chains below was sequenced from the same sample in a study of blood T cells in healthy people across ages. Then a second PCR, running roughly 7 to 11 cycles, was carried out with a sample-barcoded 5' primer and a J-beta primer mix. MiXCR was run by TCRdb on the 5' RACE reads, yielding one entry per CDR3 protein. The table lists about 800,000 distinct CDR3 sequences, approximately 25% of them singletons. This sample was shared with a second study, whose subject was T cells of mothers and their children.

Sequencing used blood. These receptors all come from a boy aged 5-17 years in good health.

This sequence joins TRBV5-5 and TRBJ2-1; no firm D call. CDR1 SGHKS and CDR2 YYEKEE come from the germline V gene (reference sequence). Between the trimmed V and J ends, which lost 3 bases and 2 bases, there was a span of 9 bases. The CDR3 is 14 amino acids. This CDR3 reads CASSSQWTYNEQFF. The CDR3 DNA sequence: TGTGCCAGCAGCTCACAGTGGACCTACAATGAGCAGTTCTTC.

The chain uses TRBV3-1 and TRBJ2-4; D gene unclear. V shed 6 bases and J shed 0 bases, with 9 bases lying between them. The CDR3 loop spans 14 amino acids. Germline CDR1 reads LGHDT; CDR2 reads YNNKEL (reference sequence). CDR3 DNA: TGTGCCAGCAGTCAATCGCGAGCCAAAAACATTCAGTACTTC. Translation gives CASSQSRAKNIQYF.

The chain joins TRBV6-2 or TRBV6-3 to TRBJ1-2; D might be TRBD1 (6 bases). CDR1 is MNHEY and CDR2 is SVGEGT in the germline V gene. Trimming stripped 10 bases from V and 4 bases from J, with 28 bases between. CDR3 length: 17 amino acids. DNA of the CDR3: TGTGCCACCCGGGATCCAAGGGGCAGGGGCGCGACCTATGGCTACACCTTC. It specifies CATRDPRGRGATYGYTF.

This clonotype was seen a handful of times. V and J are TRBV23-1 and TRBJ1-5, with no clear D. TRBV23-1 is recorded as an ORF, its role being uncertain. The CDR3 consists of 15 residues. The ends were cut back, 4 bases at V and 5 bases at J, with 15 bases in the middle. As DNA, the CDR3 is TGCGCCAGCAGTCTACAACTAAGTGGATATCAGCCCCAGCATTTT. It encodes CASSLQLSGYQPQHF.

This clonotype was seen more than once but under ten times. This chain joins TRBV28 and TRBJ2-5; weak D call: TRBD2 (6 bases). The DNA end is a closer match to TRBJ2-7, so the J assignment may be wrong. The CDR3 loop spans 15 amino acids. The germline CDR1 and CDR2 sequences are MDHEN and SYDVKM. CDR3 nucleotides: TGTGCCAGCAGCCCAATCCGGGACTCAGCCTACGAGCAGTACTTC. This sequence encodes CASSPIRDSAYEQYF.

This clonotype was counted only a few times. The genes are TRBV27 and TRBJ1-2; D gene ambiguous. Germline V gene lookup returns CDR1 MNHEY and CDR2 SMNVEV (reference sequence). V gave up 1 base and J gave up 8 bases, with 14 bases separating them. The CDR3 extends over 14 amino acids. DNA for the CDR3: TGTGCCAGCAGTTTATTCCCGGGAATTAGGGGCTACACCTTC. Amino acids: CASSLFPGIRGYTF.

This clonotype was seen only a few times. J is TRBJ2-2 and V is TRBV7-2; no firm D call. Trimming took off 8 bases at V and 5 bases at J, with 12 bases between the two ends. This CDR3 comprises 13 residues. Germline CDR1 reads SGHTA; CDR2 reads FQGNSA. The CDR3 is CASAEATTGELFF. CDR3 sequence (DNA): TGTGCCAGCGCCGAAGCCACAACCGGGGAGCTGTTTTTT.

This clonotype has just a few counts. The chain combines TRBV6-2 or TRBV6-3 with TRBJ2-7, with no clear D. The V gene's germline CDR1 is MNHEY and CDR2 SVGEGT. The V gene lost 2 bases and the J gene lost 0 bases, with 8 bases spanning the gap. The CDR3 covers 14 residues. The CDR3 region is CASSYENPSYEQYF. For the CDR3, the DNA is TGTGCCAGCAGTTACGAGAACCCCTCCTACGAGCAGTACTTC.

In DNA form, the CDR3 reads TGTGCCACCAGCAGAGATTACACTAAAAACATTCAGTACTTC. It specifies CATSRDYTKNIQYF. The chain joins TRBV15 to TRBJ2-4; D uncertain. CDR3 length: 14 amino acids. CDR1 is LNHNV and CDR2 is YYDKDF in the germline V gene (reference sequence). V was clipped by 0 bases and J by 4 bases, with 7 bases between them.

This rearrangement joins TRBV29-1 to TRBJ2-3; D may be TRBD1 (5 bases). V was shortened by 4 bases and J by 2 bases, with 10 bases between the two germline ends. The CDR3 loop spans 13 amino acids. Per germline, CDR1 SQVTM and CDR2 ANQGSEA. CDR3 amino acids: CSVGVTVTDTQYF. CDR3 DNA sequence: TGCAGCGTTGGTGTGACAGTCACAGATACGCAGTATTTT.

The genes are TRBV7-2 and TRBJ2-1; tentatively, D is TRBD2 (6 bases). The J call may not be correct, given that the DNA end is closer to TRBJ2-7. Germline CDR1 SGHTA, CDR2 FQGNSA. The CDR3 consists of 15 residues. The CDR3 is CASSLGRDPSLRQYF. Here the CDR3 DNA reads TGTGCCAGCAGCTTAGGGCGGGACCCTTCGTTGCGGCAGTACTTC.

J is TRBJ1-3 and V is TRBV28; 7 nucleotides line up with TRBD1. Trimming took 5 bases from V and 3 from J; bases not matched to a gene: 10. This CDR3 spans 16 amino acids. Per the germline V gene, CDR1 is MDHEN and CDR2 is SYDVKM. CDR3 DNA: TGTGCCAGCAGTCAAGGACGACAGGGCCTTGGAAACACCATATATTTT. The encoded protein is CASSQGRQGLGNTIYF.

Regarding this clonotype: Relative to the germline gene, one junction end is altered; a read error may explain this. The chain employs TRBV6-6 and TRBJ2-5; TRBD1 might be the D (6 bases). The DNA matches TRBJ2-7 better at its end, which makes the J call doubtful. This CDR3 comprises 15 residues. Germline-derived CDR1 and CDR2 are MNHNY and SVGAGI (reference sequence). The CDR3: CASSYTDSPAYEQYF. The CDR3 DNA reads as TGCGCCAGCAGTTACACGGACAGTCCAGCCTACGAGCAGTACTTC.

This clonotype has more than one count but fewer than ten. CDR3 protein: CASSRGLGEKLFF. CDR3 sequence (DNA): TGTGCCAGCAGCCGAGGATTGGGTGAAAAACTGTTTTTT. The chain has TRBV7-3 and TRBJ1-4; no definite D call. The ends were cut back, 5 bases at V and 7 bases at J, with 11 bases in the middle. CDR3 length equals 13 residues. Germline CDR1 SGHTA, CDR2 FQGTGA.

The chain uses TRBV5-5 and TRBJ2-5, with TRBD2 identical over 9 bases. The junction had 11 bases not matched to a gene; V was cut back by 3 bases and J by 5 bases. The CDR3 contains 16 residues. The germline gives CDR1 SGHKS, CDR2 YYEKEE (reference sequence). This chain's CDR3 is CASSWGVGLAGETQYF. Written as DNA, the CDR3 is TGTGCCAGCAGCTGGGGTGTCGGGCTAGCGGGGGAGACCCAGTACTTC. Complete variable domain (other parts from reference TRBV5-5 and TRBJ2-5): DAGVTQSPTHLIKTRGQQVTLRCSPISGHKSVSWYQQVLGQGPQFIFQYYEKEERGRGNFPDRFSARQFPNYSSELNVNALLLGDSALYLCASSWGVGLAGETQYFGPGTRLLVL.

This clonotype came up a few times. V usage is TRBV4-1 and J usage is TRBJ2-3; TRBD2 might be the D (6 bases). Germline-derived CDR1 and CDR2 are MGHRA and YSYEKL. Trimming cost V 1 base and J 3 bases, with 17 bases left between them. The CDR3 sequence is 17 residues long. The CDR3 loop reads CASSQAHSGIGTDTQYF. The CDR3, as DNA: TGCGCCAGCAGCCAAGCCCATAGCGGAATTGGTACAGATACGCAGTATTTT.

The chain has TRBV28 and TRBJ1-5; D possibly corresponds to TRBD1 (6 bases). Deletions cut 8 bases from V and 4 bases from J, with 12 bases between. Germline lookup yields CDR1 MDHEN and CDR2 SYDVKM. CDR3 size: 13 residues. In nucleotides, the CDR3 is TGTGCCAGCCTGGGGGGACAAAATCAGCCCCAGCATTTT. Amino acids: CASLGGQNQPQHF.

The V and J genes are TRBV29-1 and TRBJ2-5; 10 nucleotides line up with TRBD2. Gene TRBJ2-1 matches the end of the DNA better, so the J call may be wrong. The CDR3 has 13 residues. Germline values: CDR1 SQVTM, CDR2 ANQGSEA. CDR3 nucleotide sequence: TGCAGCGCCTATAGCGGGAGGTTGAATGAGCAGTTCTTC. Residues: CSAYSGRLNEQFF.

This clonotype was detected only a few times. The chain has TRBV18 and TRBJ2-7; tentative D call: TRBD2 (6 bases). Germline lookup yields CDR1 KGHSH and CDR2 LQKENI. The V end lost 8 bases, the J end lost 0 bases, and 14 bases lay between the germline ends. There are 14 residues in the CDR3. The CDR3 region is CASTTGLLSYEQYF. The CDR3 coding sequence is TGTGCCAGCACGACGGGACTTCTCTCCTACGAGCAGTACTTC.

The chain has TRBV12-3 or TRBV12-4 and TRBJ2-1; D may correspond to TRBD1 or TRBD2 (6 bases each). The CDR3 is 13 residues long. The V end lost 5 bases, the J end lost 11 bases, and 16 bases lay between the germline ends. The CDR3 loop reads CASSRRDGTKQFF. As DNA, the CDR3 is TGTGCCAGCAGTCGGAGGGACGGGACAAAGCAGTTCTTC.

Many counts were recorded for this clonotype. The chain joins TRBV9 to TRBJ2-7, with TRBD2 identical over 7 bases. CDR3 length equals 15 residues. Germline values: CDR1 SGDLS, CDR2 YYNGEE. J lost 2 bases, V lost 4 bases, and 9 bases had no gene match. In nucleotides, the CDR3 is TGTGCCAGCAGCCTCCTAGCGGAACCTACCTACGAGCAGTACTTC. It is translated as CASSLLAEPTYEQYF.

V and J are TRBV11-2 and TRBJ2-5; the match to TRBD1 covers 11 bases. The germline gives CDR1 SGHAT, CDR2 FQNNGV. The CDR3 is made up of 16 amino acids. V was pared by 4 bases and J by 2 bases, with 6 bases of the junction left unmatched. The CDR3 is CASSWDGDRGQETQYF. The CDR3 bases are TGTGCCAGCAGCTGGGATGGGGACAGGGGGCAAGAGACCCAGTACTTC. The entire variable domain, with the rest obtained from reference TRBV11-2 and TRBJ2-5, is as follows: EAGVAQSPRYKIIEKRQSVAFWCNPISGHATLYWYQQILGQGPKLLIQFQNNGVVDDSQLPKDRFSAERLKGVDSTLKIQPAKLEDSAVYLCASSWDGDRGQETQYFGPGTRLLVL.

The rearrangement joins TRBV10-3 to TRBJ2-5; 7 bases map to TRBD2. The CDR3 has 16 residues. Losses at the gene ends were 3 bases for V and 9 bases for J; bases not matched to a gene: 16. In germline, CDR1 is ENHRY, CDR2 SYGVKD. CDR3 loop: CAISEGLAGVREAQYF. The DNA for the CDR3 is TGTGCCATCAGTGAAGGTTTGGCGGGAGTCAGGGAGGCCCAGTACTTC.

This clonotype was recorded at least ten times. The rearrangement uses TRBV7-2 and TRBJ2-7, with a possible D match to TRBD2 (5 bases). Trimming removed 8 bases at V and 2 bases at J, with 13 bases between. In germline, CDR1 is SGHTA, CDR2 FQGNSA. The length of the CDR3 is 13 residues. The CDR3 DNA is TGTGCCAGCCGCCCCAGCGGAACCTACGAGCAGTACTTC. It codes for CASRPSGTYEQYF.

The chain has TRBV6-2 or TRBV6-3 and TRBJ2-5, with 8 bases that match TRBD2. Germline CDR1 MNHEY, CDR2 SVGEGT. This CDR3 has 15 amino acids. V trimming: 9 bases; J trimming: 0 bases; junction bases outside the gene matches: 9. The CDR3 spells CASSDSGAHQETQYF. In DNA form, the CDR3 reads TGTGCCAGTAGCGATAGCGGGGCACACCAAGAGACCCAGTACTTC.

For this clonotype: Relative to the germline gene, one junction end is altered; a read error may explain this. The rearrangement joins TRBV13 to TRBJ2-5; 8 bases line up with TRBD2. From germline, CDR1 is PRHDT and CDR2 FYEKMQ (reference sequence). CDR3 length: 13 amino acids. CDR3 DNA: TGTGCCAGCAGCCCCGGACTAGCTCAAGAGCAGCTCTTC. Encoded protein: CASSPGLAQEQLF.

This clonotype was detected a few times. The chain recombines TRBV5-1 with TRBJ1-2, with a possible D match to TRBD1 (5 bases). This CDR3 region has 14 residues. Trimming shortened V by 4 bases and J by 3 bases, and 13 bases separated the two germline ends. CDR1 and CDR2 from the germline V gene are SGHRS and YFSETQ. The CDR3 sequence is CASSLGDGDYGYTF. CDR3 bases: TGCGCCAGCAGCCTGGGGGACGGCGACTATGGCTACACCTTC.

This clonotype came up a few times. Here the CDR3 reads CASSLDFSTYYGYTF. The DNA of the CDR3 is TGCGCCAGCAGCTTGGACTTCTCCACCTACTATGGCTACACCTTC. This rearrangement joins TRBV5-1 to TRBJ1-2; no firm D call. Deletions cut 0 bases from V and 3 bases from J, with 12 bases between. Germline V gene sequence: CDR1 SGHRS, CDR2 YFSETQ. The CDR3 totals 15 residues.

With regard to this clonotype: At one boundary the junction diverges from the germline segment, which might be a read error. The CDR3 here is CASSQGWDLITGELFF. Written as DNA, the CDR3 is TGCGCCAGCAGCCAAGGTTGGGACCTAATCACCGGGGAGCTGTTTTTT. The chain links TRBV3-1 to TRBJ2-2; D possibly uses TRBD1 or TRBD2 (5 bases each). CDR1 and CDR2 (germline): LGHDT, YNNKEL (reference sequence). This CDR3 contains 16 residues.

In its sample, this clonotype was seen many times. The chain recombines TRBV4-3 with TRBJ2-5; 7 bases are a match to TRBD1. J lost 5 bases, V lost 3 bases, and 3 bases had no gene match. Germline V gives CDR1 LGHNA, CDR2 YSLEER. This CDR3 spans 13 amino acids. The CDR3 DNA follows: TGCGCCAGCAGCCAGGGGACAGTGGAGACCCAGTACTTC. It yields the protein CASSQGTVETQYF.

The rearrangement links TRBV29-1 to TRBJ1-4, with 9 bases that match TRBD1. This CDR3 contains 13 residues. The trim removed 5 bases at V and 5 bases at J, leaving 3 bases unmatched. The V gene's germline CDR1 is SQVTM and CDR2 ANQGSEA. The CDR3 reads CSVLGTGNEKLFF. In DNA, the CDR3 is TGCAGCGTTCTCGGGACAGGGAATGAAAAACTGTTTTTT.

CDR3 amino acids: CASSEGLLYPVDTEAFF. CDR3 DNA: TGTGCCAGCAGCGAGGGACTTCTATACCCGGTGGACACTGAAGCTTTCTTT. The chain links TRBV9 to TRBJ1-1; D perhaps matches TRBD1 (5 bases). CDR3 length: 17 residues. Germline-derived CDR1 and CDR2 are SGDLS and YYNGEE. V lost 3 bases and J lost 3, with 21 bases in between.